A single T cell receptor beta chain is shown here with its context. These data belong to a study of PD-L1 blockade in urothelial cancer. Study information: Most patients, about 85% of the roughly 30, were males with bladder-origin cancer. At 3 weeks after treatment start (second dose) and again at 6 weeks, blood was analyzed.

Trimming removed 7 bases from V and 2 bases from J; junction bases left unmatched: 6. CDR1 is LNHDA, CDR2 SQIVND, per germline (reference sequence). The length of the CDR3 is 14 residues. The patients' disease, urothelial carcinoma, was locally advanced or metastatic. Each individual provided 1 to 8 samples (taken pretreatment and on-treatment). Only in-frame clones appear in the TCRdb table, and some are missing; sequencing was by immunoSEQ multiplex PCR. The sample lists about 82,000 clones; 82% were seen once. This sequence was found in a man aged 70 or older with urothelial cancer. The material sequenced was PBMCs, taken around atezolizumab (anti-PD-L1) treatment. The V call is TRBV19, the J call TRBJ2-5; TRBD2 aligns across 8 bases. The CDR3 nucleotides are TGTGCCAGTACGATAGCGGGACGACAAGAGACCCAGTACTTC. Translated: CASTIAGRQETQYF.